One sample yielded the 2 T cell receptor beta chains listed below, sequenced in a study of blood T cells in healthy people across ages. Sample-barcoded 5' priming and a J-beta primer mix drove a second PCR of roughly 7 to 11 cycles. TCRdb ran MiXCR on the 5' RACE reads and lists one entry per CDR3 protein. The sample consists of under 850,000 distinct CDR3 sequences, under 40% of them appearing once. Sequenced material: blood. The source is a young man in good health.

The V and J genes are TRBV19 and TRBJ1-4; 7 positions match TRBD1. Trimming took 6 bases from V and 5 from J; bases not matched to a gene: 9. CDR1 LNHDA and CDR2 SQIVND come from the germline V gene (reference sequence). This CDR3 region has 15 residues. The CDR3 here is CASRTTGERNEKLFF. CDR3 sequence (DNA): TGTGCCAGTAGGACTACAGGGGAGAGGAATGAAAAACTGTTTTTT.

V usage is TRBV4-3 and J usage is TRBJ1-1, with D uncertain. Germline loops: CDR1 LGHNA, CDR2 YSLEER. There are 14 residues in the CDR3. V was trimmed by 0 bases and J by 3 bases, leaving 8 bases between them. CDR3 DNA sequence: TGCGCCAGCAGCCAAGATGCGGGATACACTGAAGCTTTCTTT. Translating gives CASSQDAGYTEAFF.